This TCR beta chain was sequenced for a study of blood T cell repertoires in COVID-19. Overall study: The United States, Italy and Spain were the sources of the acute and convalescent COVID-19 samples. T cells, B-cell-depleted T cells, or PBMCs provided the cDNA or gDNA that served as material.

Germline assignment: CDR1 LGHNA and CDR2 YSLEER. The CDR3 is made up of 17 amino acids. V dropped 4 bases and J dropped 3; count of bases not matched to a gene: 11. As handled by the study authors: Estimation of nucleated cell counts was performed using reference gene primer amplification. Sequencing used immunoSEQ multiplex PCR; TCRdb keeps in-frame clones, though not all of them. That table furnishes V, J and clone size, whereas the DNA furnished D and trimming. The sample gives approximately 170,000 clones, about 81% of which show up once; roughly a tenth is in the top ten. Sample: peripheral blood. This sequence originates from a human donor in a cohort sampled during active COVID-19. V usage is TRBV4-3 and J usage is TRBJ2-5, with 10 bases aligning to TRBD2. The CDR3 spells CASSPQAGSGGKETQYF. In DNA form, the CDR3 reads TGCGCCAGCAGCCCGCAGGCGGGTAGCGGGGGGAAAGAGACCCAGTACTTC.